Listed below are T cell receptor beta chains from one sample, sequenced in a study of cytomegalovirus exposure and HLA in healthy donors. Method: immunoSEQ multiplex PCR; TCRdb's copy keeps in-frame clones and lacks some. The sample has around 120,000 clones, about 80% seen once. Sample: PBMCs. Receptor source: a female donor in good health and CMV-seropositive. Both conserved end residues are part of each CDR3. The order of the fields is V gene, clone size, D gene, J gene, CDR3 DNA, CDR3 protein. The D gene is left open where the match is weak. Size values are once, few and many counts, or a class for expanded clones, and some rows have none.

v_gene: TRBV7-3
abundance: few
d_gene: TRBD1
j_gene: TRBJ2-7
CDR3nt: TGTGCCAGCAGCCCCGGGGGGACAGGGGCGGGCGAGCAGTACTTC
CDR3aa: CASSPGGTGAGEQYF

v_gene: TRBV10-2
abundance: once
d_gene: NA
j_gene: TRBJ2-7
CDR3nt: TGCGCCAGCAGTGAGCAAGGGGCCGAGCAGTACTTC
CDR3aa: CASSEQGAEQYF

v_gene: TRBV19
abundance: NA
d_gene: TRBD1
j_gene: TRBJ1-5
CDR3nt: TGTGCCAGTACCGACAGGGTAATCAATCAGCCCCAGCATTTT
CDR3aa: CASTDRVINQPQHF

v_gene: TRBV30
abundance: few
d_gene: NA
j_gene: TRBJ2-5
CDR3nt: TGTGCCTGGAGCCCGACAGCGATTCTGAGAATCCAGTACTTC
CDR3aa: CAWSPTAILRIQYF

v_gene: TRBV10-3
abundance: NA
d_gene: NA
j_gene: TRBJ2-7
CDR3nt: TGTGCCATCAAACAGGGTCTGAGCTCCTACGAGCAGTACTTC
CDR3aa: CAIKQGLSSYEQYF

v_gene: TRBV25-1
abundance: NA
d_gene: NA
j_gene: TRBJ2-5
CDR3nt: TGTGCCAGCAGTGATACTAGACGCACAGAGACCCAGTACTTC
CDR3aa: CASSDTRRTETQYF

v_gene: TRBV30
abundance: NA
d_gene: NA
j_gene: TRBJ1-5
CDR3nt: TGTGCCTGGAGTGTTGCGACTGCTGGTAGCAATCAGCCCCAGCATTTT
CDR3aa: CAWSVATAGSNQPQHF

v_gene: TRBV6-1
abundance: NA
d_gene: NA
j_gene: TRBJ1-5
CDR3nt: TGTGCCAGTACCCTGGGAGCAACGAATCAGCCCCAGCATTTT
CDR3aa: CASTLGATNQPQHF

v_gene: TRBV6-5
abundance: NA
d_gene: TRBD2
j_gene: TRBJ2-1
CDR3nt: TGTGCCAGCAGTTTAAGCGGGGGGCCAGGATATGAGCAGTTCTTC
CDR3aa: CASSLSGGPGYEQFF

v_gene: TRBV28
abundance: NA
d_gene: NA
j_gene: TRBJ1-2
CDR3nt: TGTGCCAGCAGTTTGTCCAGGGGCTTCAATGGCTACACCTTC
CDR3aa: CASSLSRGFNGYTF

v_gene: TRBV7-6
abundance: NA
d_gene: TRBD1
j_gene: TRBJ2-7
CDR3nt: TGTGCCAGCAGCCAGGGACAGGGGAACGAGCAGTACTTC
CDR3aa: CASSQGQGNEQYF

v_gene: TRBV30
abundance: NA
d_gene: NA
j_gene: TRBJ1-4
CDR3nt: TGTGCCTGGAGTGTGGGGCAGGCAACTAATGAAAAACTGTTTTTT
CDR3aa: CAWSVGQATNEKLFF

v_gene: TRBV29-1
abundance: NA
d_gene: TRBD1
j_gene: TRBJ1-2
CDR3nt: TGCAGCGTTGAAACAGGGGGTAGGGGCTACACCTTC
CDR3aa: CSVETGGRGYTF

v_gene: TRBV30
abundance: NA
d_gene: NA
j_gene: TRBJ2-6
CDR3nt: TGTGCCTGGAGGGAGTACTCTGGGGCCAACGTCCTGACTTTC
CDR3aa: CAWREYSGANVLTF

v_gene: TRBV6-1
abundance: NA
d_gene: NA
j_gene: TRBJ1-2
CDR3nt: TGTGCCAGCAGTCTCGGAGAGAACTATGGCTACACCTTC
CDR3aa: CASSLGENYGYTF

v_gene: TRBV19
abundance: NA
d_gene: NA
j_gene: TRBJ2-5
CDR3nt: TGTGCCAGTAGTATGGCCCAAGAGACCCAGTACTTC
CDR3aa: CASSMAQETQYF

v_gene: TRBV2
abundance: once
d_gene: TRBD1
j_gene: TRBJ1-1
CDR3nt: TGTGCCAACCGACAGGGGCTGAACACTGAAGCTTTCTTT
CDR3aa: CANRQGLNTEAFF

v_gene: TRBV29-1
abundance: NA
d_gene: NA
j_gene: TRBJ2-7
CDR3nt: TGCAGCGTTCGGACAACAGGGAACGAGCAGTACTTC
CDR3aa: CSVRTTGNEQYF

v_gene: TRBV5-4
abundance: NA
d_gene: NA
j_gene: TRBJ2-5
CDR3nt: TGTGCCAGCACCTCGGGAGAGACCCAGTACTTC
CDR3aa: CASTSGETQYF

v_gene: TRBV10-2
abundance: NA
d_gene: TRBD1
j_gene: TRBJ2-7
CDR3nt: TGCGCCAGCAGAACAGAATCCGGGACAGGGAACGAGCAGTACTTC
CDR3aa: CASRTESGTGNEQYF

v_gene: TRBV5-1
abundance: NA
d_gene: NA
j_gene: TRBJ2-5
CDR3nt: TGCGCCAGCAGCCAATCCGGGACTCCATCGGAGACCCAGTACTTC
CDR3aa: CASSQSGTPSETQYF

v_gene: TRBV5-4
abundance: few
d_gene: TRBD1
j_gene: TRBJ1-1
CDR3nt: TGTGCCAGCAGCGGGGACAGGGACGCGTTTGAAGCTTTCTTT
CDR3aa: CASSGDRDAFEAFF

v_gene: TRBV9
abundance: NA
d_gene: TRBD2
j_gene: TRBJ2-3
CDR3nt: TGTGCCAGCAGCGCCATCGGACTAGCGGACCAGGGTACGCAGTATTTT
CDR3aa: CASSAIGLADQGTQYF

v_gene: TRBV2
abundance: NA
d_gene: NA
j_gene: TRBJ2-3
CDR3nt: TGTGCCAGCATAGCGATTGTCACAGATACGCAGTATTTT
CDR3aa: CASIAIVTDTQYF

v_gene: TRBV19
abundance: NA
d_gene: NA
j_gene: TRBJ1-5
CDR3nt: TGTGCCAGTCACGACCAGGGGCTCAATCAGCCCCAGCATTTT
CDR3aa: CASHDQGLNQPQHF

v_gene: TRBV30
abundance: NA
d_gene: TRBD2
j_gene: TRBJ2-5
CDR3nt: TGTGCCTGGATTACTAGCGGGCAAGGGACCCAGTACTTC
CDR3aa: CAWITSGQGTQYF

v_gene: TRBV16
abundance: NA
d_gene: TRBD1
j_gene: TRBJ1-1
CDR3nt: TGTGCCAGCAGCCTGGGGACAGGGTACACTGAAGCTTTCTTT
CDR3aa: CASSLGTGYTEAFF

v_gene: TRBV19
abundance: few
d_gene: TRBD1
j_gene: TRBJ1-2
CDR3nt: TGTGCCAGTAGTAGGACAGGGGGCGGCAACTATGGCTACACCTTC
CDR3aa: CASSRTGGGNYGYTF

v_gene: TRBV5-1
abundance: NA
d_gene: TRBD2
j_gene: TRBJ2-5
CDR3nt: TGCGCCAGCAGCTTGGGAGGAGGCGCCCTAGCGGGAGAAGAGACCCAGTACTTC
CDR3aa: CASSLGGGALAGEETQYF

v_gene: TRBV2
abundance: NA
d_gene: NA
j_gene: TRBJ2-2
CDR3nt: TGTGCCAGCAGGACCGGGACTCAAAACAGCGGGGAGCTGTTTTTT
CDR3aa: CASRTGTQNSGELFF

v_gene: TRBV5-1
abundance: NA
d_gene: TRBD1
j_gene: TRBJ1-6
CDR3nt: TGCGCCAGCAGCCTGGAGTGGGTAAGACAGGGTCCGGCGTCCTTCACCCTCCACTTT
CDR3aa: CASSLEWVRQGPASFTLHF

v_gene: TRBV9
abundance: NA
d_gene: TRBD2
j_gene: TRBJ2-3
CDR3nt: TGTGCCAGCAGCGCGGGAGGGCTAGTCACAGATACGCAGTATTTT
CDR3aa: CASSAGGLVTDTQYF

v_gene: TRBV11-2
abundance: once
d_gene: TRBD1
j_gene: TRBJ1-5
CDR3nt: TGTGCCAGCAGCCCGACAGGGGGGCGTCAGCCCCAGCATTTT
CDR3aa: CASSPTGGRQPQHF

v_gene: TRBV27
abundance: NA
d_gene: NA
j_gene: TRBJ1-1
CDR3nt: TGTGCCAGCAGTTTCACGGGTAGGACTGAAGCTTTCTTT
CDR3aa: CASSFTGRTEAFF

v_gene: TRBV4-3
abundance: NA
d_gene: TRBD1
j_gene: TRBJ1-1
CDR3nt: TGCGCCAGCAGCCAATCAGCAGGGGGCACTGAAGCTTTCTTT
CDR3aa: CASSQSAGGTEAFF

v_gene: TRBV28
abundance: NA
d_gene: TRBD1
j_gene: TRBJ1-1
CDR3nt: TGTGCCAGCAGTTCCCGTTGGGGACAGGGCGGCGCTGAAGCTTTCTTT
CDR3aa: CASSSRWGQGGAEAFF

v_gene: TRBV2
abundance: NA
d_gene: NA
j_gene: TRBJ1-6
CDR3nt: TGTGCCAGCAGTGATATGGACAGTCTTAATTCACCCCTCCACTTT
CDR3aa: CASSDMDSLNSPLHF

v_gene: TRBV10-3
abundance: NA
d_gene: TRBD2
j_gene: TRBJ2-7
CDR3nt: TGTGCCATCAGTGAGTCCTCTTCGACTAGCAGGGAAACCGTCTCCTACGAGCAGTACTTC
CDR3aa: CAISESSSTSRETVSYEQYF

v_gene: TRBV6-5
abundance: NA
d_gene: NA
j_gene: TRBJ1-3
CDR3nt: TGTGCCAGCAGTTCAAACAGGGAAATTGGAAACACCATATATTTT
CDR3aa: CASSSNREIGNTIYF

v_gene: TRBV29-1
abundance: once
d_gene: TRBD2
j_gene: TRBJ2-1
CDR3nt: TGCAGCTCCGGGGGGGCTTCCTACAATGAGCAGTTCTTC
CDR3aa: CSSGGASYNEQFF

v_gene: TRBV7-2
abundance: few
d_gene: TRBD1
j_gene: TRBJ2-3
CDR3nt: TGTGCCAGCAGCACACAGGGGGCGGGCACAGATACGCAGTATTTT
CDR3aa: CASSTQGAGTDTQYF

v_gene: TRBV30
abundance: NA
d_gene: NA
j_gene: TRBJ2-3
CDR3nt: TGTGCCTGGAGTTTCGGGGGTCCAGATACGCAGTATTTT
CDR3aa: CAWSFGGPDTQYF

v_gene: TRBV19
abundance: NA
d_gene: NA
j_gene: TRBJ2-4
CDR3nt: TGTGCCAGTAGTATTCCGACAGTGAGGAACATTCAGTACTTC
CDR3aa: CASSIPTVRNIQYF

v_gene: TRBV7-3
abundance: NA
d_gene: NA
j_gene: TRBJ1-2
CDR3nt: TGTGCCAGCAGCTTATCTGGGGCCGAGGGCTACACCTTC
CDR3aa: CASSLSGAEGYTF

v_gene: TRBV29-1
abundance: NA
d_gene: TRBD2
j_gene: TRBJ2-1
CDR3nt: TGCAGCTCCTACGGCGGGGGTTACAATGAGCAGTTCTTC
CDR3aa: CSSYGGGYNEQFF